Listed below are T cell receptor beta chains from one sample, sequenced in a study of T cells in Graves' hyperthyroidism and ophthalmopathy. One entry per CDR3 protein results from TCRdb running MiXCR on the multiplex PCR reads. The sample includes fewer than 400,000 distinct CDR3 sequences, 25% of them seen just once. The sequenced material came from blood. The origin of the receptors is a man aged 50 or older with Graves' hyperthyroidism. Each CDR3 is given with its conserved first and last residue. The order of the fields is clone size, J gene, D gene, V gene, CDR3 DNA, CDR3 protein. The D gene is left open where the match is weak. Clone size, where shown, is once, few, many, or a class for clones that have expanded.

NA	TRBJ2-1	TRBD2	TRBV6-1	TGTGCCAGCAGTGTGGGACTAGCGGGAAACAATGAGCAGTTCTTC	CASSVGLAGNNEQFF
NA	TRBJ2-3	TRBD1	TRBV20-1	TGCAGTGCTGGGGACAGGCGCACAGATACGCAGTATTTT	CSAGDRRTDTQYF
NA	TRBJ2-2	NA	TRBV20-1	TGCAGTGCTAGAGATAGAGCAGGCGGGGAGCTGTTTTTT	CSARDRAGGELFF
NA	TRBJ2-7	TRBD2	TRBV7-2	TGTGCCAGCAGTGGAGCGGGGTACTCCTACGAGCAGTACTTC	CASSGAGYSYEQYF
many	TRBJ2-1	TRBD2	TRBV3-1	TGTGCCAGCAGCCCAAAAGCGGGGTTCCCACACAATGAGCAGTTCTTC	CASSPKAGFPHNEQFF
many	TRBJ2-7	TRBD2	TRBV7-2	TGTGCCAGCAGCCCGGGACTAGCGGAGCTCTACGAGCAGTACTTC	CASSPGLAELYEQYF
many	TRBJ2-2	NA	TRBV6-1	TGTGCCAGCAGAAGAACCAAAAACACCGGGGAGCTGTTTTTT	CASRRTKNTGELFF
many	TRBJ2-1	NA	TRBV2	TGTGCCAGCAGTGAACTGCCGGGGGCGGGTGAGCAGTTCTTC	CASSELPGAGEQFF
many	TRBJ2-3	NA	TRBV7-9	TGTGCCAGCAGCTTAGCTAGCGTCACAGATACGCAGTATTTT	CASSLASVTDTQYF
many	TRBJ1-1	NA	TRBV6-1	TGTGCCAGCAGTTTGGAGGGAGGGACGGGCACTGAAGCTTTCTTT	CASSLEGGTGTEAFF
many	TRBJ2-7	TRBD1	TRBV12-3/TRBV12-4	TGTGCCAGCACCCCCCCCCAGGGGACAGGTCGCTACGAGCAGTACTTC	CASTPPQGTGRYEQYF
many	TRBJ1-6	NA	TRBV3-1	TGTGCCAGCAGCCATATCGAGAGTAATTCACCCCTCCACTTT	CASSHIESNSPLHF
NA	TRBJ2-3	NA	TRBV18	TGTGCCAGCTCACCATCGGCCAAGGACAGAGATACGCAGTATTTT	CASSPSAKDRDTQYF
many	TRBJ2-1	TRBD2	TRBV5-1	TGCGCCAGCAGAAGACTAGCGGGTGTCGACAATGAGCAGTTCTTC	CASRRLAGVDNEQFF
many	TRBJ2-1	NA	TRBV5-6	TGTGCCAGCAGCACCACAGTTGTTGGCATTTACAATGAGCAGTTCTTC	CASSTTVVGIYNEQFF
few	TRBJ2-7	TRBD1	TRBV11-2	TGTGCCAGCAGCTTAGGGCCAGGGGGAATCTACGAGCAGTACTTC	CASSLGPGGIYEQYF
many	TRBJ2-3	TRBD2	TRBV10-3	TGTGCCATCAGTGGGACTAGCGGGAGCACAGATACGCAGTATTTT	CAISGTSGSTDTQYF
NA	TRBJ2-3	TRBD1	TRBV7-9	TGTGCCAGCAGCCCGCGGACAGGGGTTGGAGATACGCAGTATTTT	CASSPRTGVGDTQYF
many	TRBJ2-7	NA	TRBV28	TGTGCCAGCAGTTTTCTCCACGAGCAGTACTTC	CASSFLHEQYF
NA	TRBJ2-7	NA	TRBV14	TGTGCCAGCAGCCAAGTTGGCGCGGGGTCGGGCGAGCAGTACTTC	CASSQVGAGSGEQYF
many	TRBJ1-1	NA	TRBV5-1	TGCGCCAGCAGCTTGGGACAGAGGAACACTGAAGCTTTCTTT	CASSLGQRNTEAFF
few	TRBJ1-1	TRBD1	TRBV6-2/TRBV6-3	TGTGCCAGCAGTTGGCAGGGGGCGAACACTGAAGCTTTCTTT	CASSWQGANTEAFF
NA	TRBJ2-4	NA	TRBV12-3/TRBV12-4	TGTGCCAGCAGTTTAGCGGGAGTGGGCATTCAGTACTTC	CASSLAGVGIQYF
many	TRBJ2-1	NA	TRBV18	TGTGCCAGCTCACCAAGGACGGAAAAAGAGCAGTTCTTC	CASSPRTEKEQFF
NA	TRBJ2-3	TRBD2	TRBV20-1	TGCAGTGCTAGGGGACTAGCAGCAGATACGCAGTATTTT	CSARGLAADTQYF
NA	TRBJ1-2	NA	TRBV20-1	TGCAGTGCTAGAGATTTCACAGACCCTAACTATGGCTACACCTTC	CSARDFTDPNYGYTF
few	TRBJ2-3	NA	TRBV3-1	TGTGCCAGCAGCCAAGATGGGCTCGGCTTCACAGATACGCAGTATTTT	CASSQDGLGFTDTQYF
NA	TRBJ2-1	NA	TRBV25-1	TGTGCCAGCAGTGAACTTGGGTCAGGTGAGCAGTTCTTC	CASSELGSGEQFF
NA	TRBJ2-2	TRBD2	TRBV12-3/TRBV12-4	TGTGCCACCCCCGTGGCGGGAGACCCTGGGGAGCTGTTTTTT	CATPVAGDPGELFF
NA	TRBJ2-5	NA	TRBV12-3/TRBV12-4	TGTGCCAGCAGGGTCCGGGAGACCCAGTACTTC	CASRVRETQYF
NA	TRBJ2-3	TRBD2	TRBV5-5	TGTGCCAGCAGCACCGCCTCACTAGCGGGGGGCACAGATACGCAGTATTTT	CASSTASLAGGTDTQYF
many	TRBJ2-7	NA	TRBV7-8	TGTGCCAGCAGCTTTACAGGTTACAACGAGCAGTACTTC	CASSFTGYNEQYF
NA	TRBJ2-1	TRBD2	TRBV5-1	TGCGCCAGCTCCCGGGAGGGGTACAATGAGCAGTTCTTC	CASSREGYNEQFF
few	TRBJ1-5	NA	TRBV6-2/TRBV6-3	TGTGCCAGCCTGGATAATTTAAGGACTTCGAATCAGCCCCAGCATTTT	CASLDNLRTSNQPQHF
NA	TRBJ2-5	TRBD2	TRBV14	TGTGCCAGCAGCCAACTAGCGGGAGATCCCTCCCAGTACTTC	CASSQLAGDPSQYF
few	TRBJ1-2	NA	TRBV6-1	TGTGCCAGCAGCGGGACGGGAACCTCCTATGGCTACACCTTC	CASSGTGTSYGYTF
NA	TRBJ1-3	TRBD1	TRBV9	TGTGCCAGCAGCGTAACAGGGGTCGGAAACACCATATATTTT	CASSVTGVGNTIYF
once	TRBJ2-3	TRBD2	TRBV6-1	TGTGCCAGCAGTGAAACTCTAGCGGGAGATACGCAGTATTTT	CASSETLAGDTQYF
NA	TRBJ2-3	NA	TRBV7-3	TGTGCCAGCAGCCCGGGATTGGGGGTCACAGATACGCAGTATTTT	CASSPGLGVTDTQYF
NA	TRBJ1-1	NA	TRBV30	TGTGCCTGGAAGAGGCAGATGAACACTGAAGCTTTCTTT	CAWKRQMNTEAFF
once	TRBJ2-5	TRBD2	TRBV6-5	TGTGCCAGCAGTTACTTAACTAGCGGGAGGGGCGAGACCCAGTACTTC	CASSYLTSGRGETQYF
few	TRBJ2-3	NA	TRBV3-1	TGTGCCAGCAGCCAAGAGCAAGCGGGCGTCGAAAATACGCAGTATTTT	CASSQEQAGVENTQYF
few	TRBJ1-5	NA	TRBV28	TGTGCCAGCTCTAACTCGGACAGTGTGAATCAGCCCCAGCATTTT	CASSNSDSVNQPQHF
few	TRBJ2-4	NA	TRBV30	TGTGCCTGGAGTGTAAGAAACAACTTAGCCAAAAACATTCAGTACTTC	CAWSVRNNLAKNIQYF
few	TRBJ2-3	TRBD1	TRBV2	TGTGCCAGCAGTATGGACAGGGGTACAGATACGCAGTATTTT	CASSMDRGTDTQYF
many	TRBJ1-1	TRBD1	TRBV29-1	TGCAGCGTTCAAACAGGGGGTTTCACTGAAGCTTTCTTT	CSVQTGGFTEAFF
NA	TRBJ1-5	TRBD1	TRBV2	TGTGCCAGCAGTGTCGAGGGACAGGGTAATCAGCCCCAGCATTTT	CASSVEGQGNQPQHF